This T cell receptor (beta chain) emerged from a study of CD8 T cells in Susac syndrome. Study at large: The sequenced Susac syndrome patients comprised roughly 6 with active disease and about eight in remission. Study-wide findings and caveats: Susac CD8+ clonal expansion peaked in TEMRA cells and active patients.

Sequencing of TCR beta covered CD8+ and CD4+ T cells obtained from blood. Comment on this clonotype: Its antigen is unidentified.

An input of roughly 0.45 to 1 ug of RNA was subjected to reverse transcription using random hexamers. TCR beta CDR3 was amplified by immunoSEQ covering 54 Vbeta and 13 Jbeta. MiXCR, run by TCRdb on the immunoSEQ multiplex PCR reads, gives a single entry per CDR3 protein. The data contain approximately 190,000 distinct CDR3 sequences, roughly 94% of them singletons. The TCR comes from a human donor with Susac syndrome. Material: CD8+ T cells from PBMCs.

This chain's CDR3 is CSAPMGVGTGELFF. Here the CDR3 DNA reads TGCAGTGCTCCTATGGGGGTGGGCACCGGGGAGCTGTTTTTT. The chain links TRBV20-1 to TRBJ2-2; the D gene could be TRBD1 or TRBD2 (5 bases each). The germline CDR1 and CDR2 sequences are DFQATT and SNEGSKA (reference sequence). The ends were cut back, 5 bases at V and 4 bases at J, with 14 bases in the middle. CDR3 size: 14 residues.